The source of this TCR beta chain is a study of blood T cell repertoires in COVID-19 (dated by TCRdb to the early 2020s). Looking at the study overall: Samples from collaborators originated in the United States, Italy and Spain and spanned both the acute and convalescent phases of COVID-19. HLA class I and class II types, where available, came from metadata supplied by the sample provider rather than from assay-based typing. The samples were drawn from the first 160 participants of the ongoing ImmuneRACE study and from about 1,200 subjects provided by 6 global collaborators. Subjects who had been exposed to COVID-19, were actively infected with it, or had recovered from it provided the deeply sampled blood TCRbeta repertoires that made up the dataset. The repertoires were released in a freely available public database meant as a resource for research on the immune response to SARS-CoV-2. The sample metadata nearly always contained a de-identified subject ID, COVID-19 status, age in years and sex. The material from the prospective study consisted of cDNA or gDNA derived from T cells, B-cell-depleted T cells, or PBMCs. General conclusions and limits of the study: Clinical and demographic metadata were provided uncurated, with the amount varying by source and participant.

TCRbeta CDR3 regions were amplified from genomic DNA using the immunoSEQ Assay, a bias-controlled multiplex PCR. Regarding the original processing steps: The number of nucleated cells in each sample was estimated by amplification of reference gene primers within the assay. Sequence reads were collapsed and filtered to measure the absolute abundance of every unique TCRbeta CDR3 rearrangement. For each sample, productive Simpson clonality was calculated as the square root of Simpson's diversity index over productive rearrangements. TCRdb mirrors the immuneACCESS table, restricted to in-frame sequences. Some clones are absent from its copies; in checked studies, under half trace to an unresolved V gene, and the reason for the others is unknown. Clone size and V and J calls were adopted from that table, with D and trimming inferred from the DNA. The sample profile shows 200,000 to 250,000 clones; over 80% of them were found once. Jointly, the top ten make up about a tenth of the sample.

About this clone itself: Which antigen it targets is not known. Nothing much larger sits one base from this clone, and base qualities are not available.

Participants in the prospective study were aged roughly 18 to 95 years, lived in about two dozen United States geographic areas, and enrolled through a virtual design. In the prospective study, participants were assigned to cohorts based on the clinical history participants reported in a screening survey and a study questionnaire. In the prospective study, mobile phlebotomists collected whole blood, serum and a nasopharyngeal or oropharyngeal swab from each participant. Prospective study participants could optionally give additional blood draws and questionnaires over an approximately 2-month period. Prospective study blood samples were shipped either frozen or at room temperature before DNA extraction. The germline V gene yields LGHNA for CDR1 and YNFKEQ for CDR2. V is clipped by 1 base and J by 1 base, and the sequence between their germline boundaries is 8 bases long. The CDR3 numbers 14 residues from cysteine through phenylalanine. Only the CDR3 DNA stays, 42 bases, in frame from base 1.

The chain uses TRBV4-2 and TRBJ2-7, with TRBD2 tentatively as D gene (5 bases match). The sequenced sample was PBMCs or T cells enriched from blood (not recorded which). The receptor comes from a man between 18 and 35 years old with acute COVID-19. CDR3 protein: CASSQAGGSYEQYF. The DNA is as follows: TGTGCCAGCAGCCAAGCCGGCGGGTCCTACGAGCAGTACTTC.